The T cell receptor (beta chain) under discussion was sequenced for a study of shared clonotypes between healthy human individuals. Whole-study context: Each donor's CD4 naive and CD4 memory cells filled three plates apiece, CD8 naive two, and CD8 memory one.

CD4+ cell separation produced CD45RA+ naive and CD45RA-negative memory subsets. Sequencing was performed with immunoSEQ multiplex PCR; in TCRdb, only in-frame clones are kept and a portion is missing. This repertoire shows some 2,000,000 clones, about 94% found once; its top ten account for approximately 0.13%. Germline V gene data show CDR1 as MNHEY and CDR2 as SVGAGI. The V and J ends lost 6 bases and 5 bases, in that order; junction bases with no gene match: 7. This CDR3 contains 14 residues. About this clone itself: Its antigen remains unidentified.

Points from the study as a whole: Naive subsets, compared against memory subsets, generally had larger estimated richness values.

The clonotype originates from a man aged 18 to 29 in good health. Material for sequencing was naive CD4+ T cells sorted from blood. Subset indicated: CD45RA+ positively selected. This rearrangement joins TRBV6-5 to TRBJ2-5; 9 bases line up with TRBD1. This chain's CDR3 is CASSWDRVRETQYF. The CDR3 DNA sequence: TGTGCCAGCAGCTGGGACAGGGTGCGGGAGACCCAGTACTTC.